This T cell receptor beta chain originates from a study of blood T cell repertoires in COVID-19. The repertoire was sequenced with immunoSEQ multiplex PCR; TCRdb's copy has only in-frame clones and lacks some. The table records about 240,000 clones, about 80% of them present only once. V shed 4 bases, J shed 0 bases, and the junction held 8 bases outside the gene matches. The CDR3 is 16 residues long. CDR1 and CDR2 (germline): KGHSH, LQKENI. V usage is TRBV18 and J usage is TRBJ1-1, with 7 bases fitting TRBD1. This clonotype originated in a woman of 80 years or more with acute or convalescent COVID-19. Source material: peripheral blood. The CDR3 region is CASSLKTGRMNTEAFF. In DNA, the CDR3 is TGTGCCAGCTCACTGAAGACAGGGAGGATGAACACTGAAGCTTTCTTT.